The 14 T cell receptor beta chains given below trace back to one sample, sequenced in a study of identical twins. TCRdb passed the 5' RACE reads through MiXCR, listing each CDR3 protein once. Among about 480,000 distinct CDR3 sequences listed, 12% to 15% were seen once. These data were likewise used in another study, on yellow fever vaccine responses in identical twins.

Sequencing was done on a sample of CD4+ T cells sorted from blood. These receptors were obtained from a woman aged 18-30 years in good health.

A few counts support this clonotype. The chain couples TRBV7-6 to TRBJ2-3; D is undetermined. The germline V and J ends were trimmed by 1 base and 2 bases, with 7 bases remaining between them. The CDR3 has 14 residues. The germline V gene encodes CDR1 SGHVS and CDR2 FNYEAQ. CDR3 DNA: TGTGCCAGCAGCTTAGAACGGAACACAGATACGCAGTATTTT. Its protein product is CASSLERNTDTQYF.

This chain uses TRBV20-1 with TRBJ1-4; perhaps TRBD1 as D (5 bases). CDR1 is DFQATT and CDR2 is SNEGSKA in the germline V gene (reference sequence). This CDR3 contains 14 residues. V lost 6 bases to trimming and J lost 8 bases, with 19 bases between them. The CDR3 DNA reads TGCAGTGCCGACCCGACAGAAAAGACCGAAAAACTGTTTTTT. Protein product: CSADPTEKTEKLFF.

V is TRBV5-1 and J is TRBJ2-5; 10 bases align to TRBD2. After removal of 2 bases from V and 5 bases from J, the junction contained 9 bases not matched to a gene. Germline lookup yields CDR1 SGHRS and CDR2 YFSETQ. This CDR3 comprises 16 residues. The CDR3 protein is CASSLGTSGDWETQYF. The CDR3 DNA reads as TGCGCCAGCAGCTTAGGAACTAGCGGGGATTGGGAGACCCAGTACTTC.

The table lists this clonotype with a few counts. The CDR3 region has the DNA TGTGCCAGCAGTTTGAGAGCGGCCCAACACGGGGAGCAGTACTTC. It encodes CASSLRAAQHGEQYF. V and J are TRBV12-3 or TRBV12-4 and TRBJ2-7; TRBD2 is a possible D gene (5 bases). The V end lost 3 bases, the J end lost 7 bases, and 19 bases lay between the germline ends. The CDR3 loop spans 15 amino acids.

The chain employs TRBV11-2 and TRBJ2-2; 7 bases are shared with TRBD1. Unmatched junction bases numbered 4, after V lost 0 bases and J lost 0 bases. CDR1 is SGHAT, CDR2 FQNNGV, per germline. The CDR3 runs to 17 residues. In DNA, the CDR3 is TGTGCCAGCAGCTTAGATAGGACAGGACCGAACACCGGGGAGCTGTTTTTT. Translating it yields CASSLDRTGPNTGELFF.

This clonotype has just a few counts. The V call is TRBV15, the J call TRBJ2-7; D may be TRBD1 (6 bases). The germline V gene encodes CDR1 LNHNV and CDR2 YYDKDF (reference sequence). The CDR3 has 15 amino acids. Between the trimmed V and J ends, which lost 6 bases and 5 bases, there was a span of 20 bases. The CDR3 coding sequence is TGTGCCACCAGGCCCGCCGGGACAAGACTCGACGAGCAGTACTTC. Its translation: CATRPAGTRLDEQYF.

The rearrangement links TRBV6-1 to TRBJ2-1; the D is unclear. V was trimmed by 4 bases and J by 3 bases, leaving 13 bases between them. CDR1 is MNHNS and CDR2 is SASEGT in the germline V gene. CDR3 length equals 15 residues. CDR3 sequence (DNA): TGTGCCAGCAGTGTGTTACAGAGCTTCTACAATGAGCAGTTCTTC. It is translated as CASSVLQSFYNEQFF.

This clonotype was detected ten times or more. The gene calls are TRBV5-1 and TRBJ2-5; 8 bases are a match to TRBD1. There are 14 residues in the CDR3. J lost 3 bases, V lost 1 base, and 2 bases had no gene match. Per the germline V gene, CDR1 is SGHRS and CDR2 is YFSETQ. The CDR3 DNA is TGCGCCAGCAGCTTGCGGACAGGGAAAGAGACCCAGTACTTC. The encoded protein is CASSLRTGKETQYF. Filled out from reference TRBV5-1 and TRBJ2-5, the complete variable domain reads KAGVTQTPRYLIKTRGQQVTLSCSPISGHRSVSWYQQTPGQGLQFLFEYFSETQRNKGNFPGRFSGRQFSNSRSEMNVSTLELGDSALYLCASSLRTGKETQYFGPGTRLLVL.

This chain connects TRBV7-2 to TRBJ2-1; 12 nucleotides align to TRBD2. The CDR3 consists of 16 residues. With V trimmed by 5 bases and J by 3 bases, 5 bases remained unmatched. Germline V gives CDR1 SGHTA, CDR2 FQGNSA. This chain's CDR3 is CASSAGLAGIYNEQFF. CDR3 nucleotides: TGTGCCAGCAGCGCCGGACTAGCGGGGATCTACAATGAGCAGTTCTTC.

This chain joins TRBV5-1 and TRBJ2-1; tentatively, D is TRBD1 or TRBD2 (5 bases each). V lost 4 bases to trimming and J lost 0 bases, with 14 bases between them. The CDR3 length is 16 residues. Germline CDR1 and CDR2: SGHRS and YFSETQ. The CDR3 nucleotides are TGCGCCAGCAGCCTCCGGTGGGGGAGCTCCTACAATGAGCAGTTCTTC. Encoded protein: CASSLRWGSSYNEQFF.

The chain combines TRBV19 with TRBJ2-6; perhaps TRBD2 as D (5 bases). Trimming took 2 bases from V and 0 from J, leaving 8 bases between them. The CDR3 sequence is 16 residues long. Per the germline V gene, CDR1 is LNHDA and CDR2 is SQIVND (reference sequence). CDR3 sequence reads: CASSIRGLSGANVLTF. DNA for the CDR3: TGTGCCAGTAGTATACGAGGGCTCTCTGGGGCCAACGTCCTGACTTTC.

This clonotype was seen a few times. The chain employs TRBV5-1 and TRBJ2-1; D possibly matches TRBD1 or TRBD2 (5 bases each). Germline lookup yields CDR1 SGHRS and CDR2 YFSETQ. This CDR3 is built from 18 residues. V lost 5 bases, J lost 1 base, and 22 bases lay in between. The CDR3 DNA follows: TGCGCCAGCAGACTCATTAAGGCGACGAGGGGTTCCTACAATGAGCAGTTCTTC. Translation gives CASRLIKATRGSYNEQFF.

The CDR3: CASSYAGDRSYNEQFF. The CDR3 DNA is TGTGCCAGCAGTTACGCGGGGGACCGCTCCTACAATGAGCAGTTCTTC. The genes are TRBV6-2 or TRBV6-3 and TRBJ2-1; 7 nucleotides align to TRBD2. The length of the CDR3 is 16 residues. Germline-derived CDR1 and CDR2 are MNHEY and SVGEGT. With V trimmed by 2 bases and J by 0 bases, 4 bases remained unmatched.

The chain uses TRBV6-6 and TRBJ1-1; D gene unclear. V was clipped by 10 bases and J by 3 bases, with 9 bases between them. This CDR3 is built from 11 residues. Germline V gives CDR1 MNHNY, CDR2 SVGAGI (reference sequence). In DNA form, the CDR3 reads TGTGCCAACTACTGGGACACTGAAGCTTTCTTT. Protein sequence: CANYWDTEAFF.